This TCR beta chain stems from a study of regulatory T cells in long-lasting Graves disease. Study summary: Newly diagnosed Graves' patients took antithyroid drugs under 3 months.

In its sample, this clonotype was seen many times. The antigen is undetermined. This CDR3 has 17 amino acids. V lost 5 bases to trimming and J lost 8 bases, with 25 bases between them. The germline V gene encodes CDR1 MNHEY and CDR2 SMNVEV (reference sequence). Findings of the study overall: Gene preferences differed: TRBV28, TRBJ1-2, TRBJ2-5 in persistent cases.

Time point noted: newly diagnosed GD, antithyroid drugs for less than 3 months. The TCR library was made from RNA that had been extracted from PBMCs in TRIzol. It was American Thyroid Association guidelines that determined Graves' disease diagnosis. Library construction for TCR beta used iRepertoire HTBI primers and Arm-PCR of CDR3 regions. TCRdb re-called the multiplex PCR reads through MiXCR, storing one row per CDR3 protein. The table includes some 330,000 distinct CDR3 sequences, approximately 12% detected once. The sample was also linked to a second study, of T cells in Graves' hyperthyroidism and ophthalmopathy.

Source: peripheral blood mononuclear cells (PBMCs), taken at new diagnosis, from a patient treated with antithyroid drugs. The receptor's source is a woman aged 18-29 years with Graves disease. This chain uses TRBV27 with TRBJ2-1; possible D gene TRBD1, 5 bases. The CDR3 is CASSLSPAGQGIYEQFF. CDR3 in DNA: TGTGCCAGCAGTCTCTCGCCTGCAGGGCAGGGAATCTATGAGCAGTTCTTC.